The 32 T cell receptor beta chains given below trace back to one sample, sequenced in a study of T cells in women clearing cervical HPV infection. Generated by immunoSEQ multiplex PCR, the TCRdb table keeps only in-frame clones and is missing some. The sample includes roughly 36,000 clones. The specimen sequenced was blood buffy coat. Receptor source: a woman between 18 and 75 years old with a cervical HPV16 infection that either progressed to CIN3+ or cleared (not recorded which).

A note on this clone: The read falls 3 residues short of the CDR3 end, and the missing part is taken from the germline J gene. V usage is TRBV29-1 and J usage is TRBJ2-7; maybe TRBD1 (5 bases). V was pared by 6 bases and J by 4 bases, with 13 bases between. CDR1 and CDR2 from the germline V gene are SQVTM and ANQGSEA. This CDR3 spans 12 amino acids. The CDR3 region is CSVGEVVYEQYF. Incomplete CDR3 DNA: TGCAGCGTAGGGGAAGTCGTTTACGAG.

The CDR3 DNA, read in part, is TGCAGTGCCAAGACTAGCGGGATAACTAACTCCTACAATGAG. Protein sequence: CSAKTSGITNSYNE. The whole CDR3 sequence reads CSAKTSGITNSYNEQFF. The genes are TRBV20-1 and TRBJ2-1, with 11 nucleotides matching TRBD2. The sequence runs out 3 residues before the end of the CDR3; the remainder is reconstructed from the germline J gene. Germline assignment: CDR1 DFQATT and CDR2 SNEGSKA (reference sequence). The CDR3 sequence is 17 residues long. Unmatched junction bases numbered 10, after V lost 6 bases and J lost 0 bases.

Details on this clone: The CDR3 is cut off 3 residues early in the read; its end comes from the germline J gene. The rearrangement joins TRBV19 to TRBJ2-1, with D possibly being TRBD1 or TRBD2 (6 bases each). CDR1 is LNHDA, CDR2 SQIVND, per germline (reference sequence). The V end lost 6 bases, the J end lost 9 bases, and 18 bases lay between the germline ends. This CDR3 region has 14 residues. The CDR3 bases that were read are TGTGCCAGTAGGGAGGGGACAATCGGTAGTGAG. Translated, it gives CASREGTIGSE. The entire CDR3 is CASREGTIGSEQFF. The variable domain in full, with the rest retrieved from reference TRBV19 and TRBJ2-1, is DGGITQSPKYLFRKEGQNVTLSCEQNLNHDAMYWYRQDPGQGLRLIYYSQIVNDFQKGDIAEGYSVSREKKESFPLTVTSAQKNPTAFYLCASREGTIGSEQFFGPGTRLTVL.

On this clone itself: The read terminates 3 residues ahead of where the CDR3 ends, so the germline J gene completes it. This rearrangement joins TRBV5-6 to TRBJ2-5, with D hard to call. The CDR3 is made up of 13 amino acids. Trimming pared 3 bases from V and 4 bases from J, leaving 10 bases between. Per the germline V gene, CDR1 is SGHDT and CDR2 is YYEEEE. The CDR3 here is CASSSITGETQYF. The sequenced CDR3 bases are TGTGCCAGCAGCTCCATCACCGGAGAGACC.

Points on this clone: The CDR3 end lies 3 residues beyond the end of the read and is filled in from the germline J gene. Different DNA sequences within this sample yield the same CDR3. The gene calls are TRBV19 and TRBJ1-3, with D unresolved. This CDR3 region has 15 residues. Trimming removed 4 bases at V and 1 base at J, with 11 bases between. The germline V gene encodes CDR1 LNHDA and CDR2 SQIVND (reference sequence). The CDR3: CASSTPTGSGNTIYF. The sequenced part of the CDR3 DNA is TGTGCCAGTAGTACCCCCACGGGGTCTGGAAACACC.

As concerns this clone: The CDR3 end lies 3 residues beyond the end of the read and is filled in from the germline J gene. J is TRBJ1-5 and V is TRBV6-1; 8 nucleotides match TRBD1. Germline trimming cut 4 bases from V and 6 bases from J; bases unmatched to any gene: 5. Germline assignment: CDR1 MNHNS and CDR2 SASEGT. This CDR3 spans 14 amino acids. The covered CDR3 bases are TGTGCCAGCAGTGGGGACAGGTGGAGTCAGCCC. Its protein product is CASSGDRWSQP. The whole CDR3 region reads CASSGDRWSQPQHF.

On this clone: The sequenced fragment ends 3 residues before the CDR3 boundary, so the rest is inferred from the germline J gene. The chain recombines TRBV19 with TRBJ2-7; no definite D call. Between the trimmed V and J ends, which lost 4 bases and 5 bases, there was a span of 12 bases. This CDR3 is 13 amino acids long. Germline V gene sequence: CDR1 LNHDA, CDR2 SQIVND (reference sequence). The CDR3 here is CASSKTHRDEQYF. The DNA read from the CDR3 is TGTGCCAGTAGTAAAACCCATAGGGACGAG.

Comment on this clone: The CDR3 extends 3 residues past the end of the read, so its final part is completed from the germline J gene. The gene calls are TRBV6-2 or TRBV6-3 and TRBJ1-1; weak D call: TRBD1 (5 bases). From germline, CDR1 is MNHEY and CDR2 SVGEGT. This CDR3 comprises 11 residues. Trimming shortened V by 6 bases and J by 5 bases, and 7 bases separated the two germline ends. The CDR3 DNA, read in part, is TGTGCCAGCAGCCAGGGAACTGAA. Encoded protein: CASSQGTE. The entire CDR3 is CASSQGTEAFF.

Details on this clone: With the read ending 3 residues before the CDR3 end, the germline J gene is used to fill in that end. The genes are TRBV6-1 and TRBJ2-6, with D unresolved. CDR3 size: 15 residues. The V gene's germline CDR1 is MNHNS and CDR2 SASEGT. V lost 2 bases, J lost 0 bases, and 5 bases lay in between. CDR3 in amino acids: CASSEQRSGANVLTF. Incomplete CDR3 DNA: TGTGCCAGCAGTGAACAGCGCTCTGGGGCCAACGTC.

To note about this clone: The sequence runs out 3 residues before the end of the CDR3; the remainder is reconstructed from the germline J gene. This sequence joins TRBV18 and TRBJ1-2; TRBD1 aligns across 9 bases. The germline V gene has CDR1 KGHSH and CDR2 LQKENI. The CDR3 has 15 residues. The CDR3 bases that were read are TGTGCCAGCTCACCGGGACAGGGTACTACTCATACC. Its protein is CASSPGQGTTHT. The whole CDR3 region reads CASSPGQGTTHTYTF.

A word on this clone: The CDR3 goes on 3 residues after the read ends, and that part is filled in from the germline J gene. The chain carries TRBV20-1 and TRBJ2-3, with D tentatively TRBD2 (5 bases). The CDR3 covers 15 residues. CDR1 and CDR2 from the germline V gene are DFQATT and SNEGSKA (reference sequence). The CDR3 region is CSASGRTQTQETQYF. The sequenced part of the CDR3 DNA is TGCAGTGCTAGCGGAAGGACTCAGACCCAAGAGACG.

On this clone: From the germline J gene comes the end of the CDR3, since the read stops 3 residues before it. This chain links TRBV20-1 with TRBJ2-7; 10 nucleotides agree with TRBD2. V shed 5 bases, J shed 5 bases, and the junction held 12 bases outside the gene matches. CDR1 is DFQATT and CDR2 is SNEGSKA in the germline V gene (reference sequence). This CDR3 has 15 residues. The CDR3: CSAPRTSGRGDEQYF. CDR3 DNA, as far as it was read: TGCAGTGCTCCTCGGACTAGCGGAAGGGGGGACGAG.

As for this clone: The read halts 3 residues ahead of the CDR3 end, with the missing end drawn from the germline J gene. The chain has TRBV6-2 or TRBV6-3 and TRBJ2-3; 9 positions match TRBD2. This CDR3 comprises 17 residues. V lost 0 bases, J lost 2 bases, and 6 bases stayed unmatched. Per the germline V gene, CDR1 is MNHEY and CDR2 is SVGEGT. The sequenced CDR3 bases are TGTGCCAGCAGTTACTCAAGTAGCGGGGGACCCACAGATACG. This gives the protein CASSYSSSGGPTDT. The full CDR3 reads CASSYSSSGGPTDTQYF.

Regarding this clone: The DNA ends 3 residues before the CDR3 does, and the rest of the CDR3 is filled in from the germline J gene. The rearrangement links TRBV14 to TRBJ1-3, with D perhaps matching TRBD1 (6 bases). V gave up 0 bases and J gave up 0 bases, with 12 bases separating them. The CDR3 length is 17 residues. Germline V gene lookup returns CDR1 SGHDN and CDR2 FVKESK. The CDR3 region is CASSQDLGQRSGNTIYF. The DNA read from the CDR3 is TGTGCCAGCAGCCAAGATCTGGGACAACGCTCTGGAAACACC. Based on the CDR3 plus reference TRBV14 and TRBJ1-3, the full variable domain is EAGVTQFPSHSVIEKGQTVTLRCDPISGHDNLYWYRRVMGKEIKFLLHFVKESKQDESGMPNNRFLAERTGGTYSTLKVQPAELEDSGVYFCASSQDLGQRSGNTIYFGEGSWLTVV.

Regarding this clone: From the germline J gene comes the end of the CDR3, since the read stops 3 residues before it. The chain uses TRBV6-4 and TRBJ1-4; D call uncertain. This CDR3 has 14 amino acids. Germline assignment: CDR1 MRHNA and CDR2 SNTAGT. The sequenced CDR3 bases are TGTGCCAGCACCCTTTCCGGGGTCAATTCACCA. Protein product: CASTLSGVNSP. The full CDR3 sequence reads CASTLSGVNSPLFF.

For this clone: The read ends 3 residues shy of where the CDR3 ends; the end is completed using the germline J gene. This chain links TRBV4-1 with TRBJ2-1; weak D call: TRBD1 (5 bases). V was trimmed by 6 bases and J by 8 bases, leaving 23 bases between them. Per germline, CDR1 MGHRA and CDR2 YSYEKL. The CDR3 runs 16 residues. The CDR3 bases that were read are TGCGCCAGCAGACAGGCTATGGCAAGTTCACAAGATGAG. This encodes CASRQAMASSQDE. The whole CDR3 reads CASRQAMASSQDEQFF.

In regard to this clone: The read finishes 3 residues shy of the CDR3 end, and the germline J gene is used to complete it. The genes are TRBV27 and TRBJ2-7; 9 nucleotides agree with TRBD2. The ends lost 0 bases at V and 5 bases at J; junction bases unmatched: 2. The V gene's germline CDR1 is MNHEY and CDR2 SMNVEV (reference sequence). The CDR3 length is 14 residues. CDR3 DNA, as far as it was read: TGTGCCAGCAGTTTATCGGGGACTAGCAACGAG. As protein: CASSLSGTSNE. The entire CDR3 is CASSLSGTSNEQYF.

Details on this clone: The CDR3 is cut off 3 residues early in the read; its end comes from the germline J gene. The rearrangement joins TRBV20-1 to TRBJ2-4; the D gene is possibly TRBD2 (5 bases). V lost 0 bases and J 1 base, leaving 13 bases between the germline ends. Germline-derived CDR1 and CDR2 are DFQATT and SNEGSKA (reference sequence). The CDR3 contains 16 residues. The CDR3 spells CSARDSRVVAKNIQYF. Partial CDR3 DNA: TGCAGTGCTAGAGACTCGCGGGTGGTGGCCAAAAACATT.

With regard to this clone: Read data end 3 residues before the CDR3 end; the end is taken from the germline J gene. The chain links TRBV30 to TRBJ2-7; no reliable D call. Between the trimmed V and J ends, which lost 3 bases and 5 bases, there was a span of 5 bases. The CDR3 consists of 10 residues. Germline CDR1 reads GTSNPN; CDR2 reads SVGIG (reference sequence). The CDR3 reads CAWRQNEQYF. Incomplete CDR3 DNA: TGTGCCTGGAGGCAGAACGAG.

A word on this clone: The read gets to within 3 residues of the CDR3 end, and the germline J gene fills in the rest. The chain carries TRBV14 and TRBJ2-5; 7 nucleotides match TRBD1. The length of the CDR3 is 16 residues. CDR1 and CDR2 from the germline V gene are SGHDN and FVKESK. Trimming removed 0 bases from V and 5 bases from J; junction bases left unmatched: 9. CDR3 DNA, as far as it was read: TGTGCCAGCAGCCAAGAAAGGGGCAGGGGGATGGAGACC. Encoded protein: CASSQERGRGMET. The full CDR3 protein is CASSQERGRGMETQYF.

Of note for this clone: The read ends 3 residues early relative to the CDR3; the germline J gene fills the gap. This sequence joins TRBV7-3 and TRBJ2-2; 8 bases are shared with TRBD1. Germline trimming cut 3 bases from V and 4 bases from J; bases unmatched to any gene: 4. Germline loops: CDR1 SGHTA, CDR2 FQGTGA. The CDR3 has 15 residues. The CDR3 DNA, read in part, is TGTGCCAGCAGCTTCCAGGGGGCGGGCACCGGGGAG. Translation: CASSFQGAGTGE. The CDR3 in its entirety is CASSFQGAGTGELFF.

Points on this clone: The read halts 3 residues ahead of the CDR3 end, with the missing end drawn from the germline J gene. The chain links TRBV5-1 to TRBJ1-1; the D is unclear. The CDR3 has 15 amino acids. CDR1 is SGHRS, CDR2 YFSETQ, per germline. With 0 bases removed from V and 1 base from J, the gap between germline ends came to 10 bases. The CDR3 region is CASSLEGAGNTEAFF. The part of the CDR3 DNA that was read is TGCGCCAGCAGCTTGGAGGGTGCCGGGAACACTGAA.

A note on this clone: Sequencing ends 3 residues short of the CDR3 end; the germline J gene provides the rest. This chain joins TRBV20-1 and TRBJ2-1; weak D call: TRBD2 (6 bases). Deletions cut 6 bases from V and 2 bases from J, with 14 bases between. The length of the CDR3 is 14 residues. The germline V gene encodes CDR1 DFQATT and CDR2 SNEGSKA (reference sequence). CDR3 amino acids: CSASLVAAYNEQFF. CDR3 DNA (partial): TGCAGTGCCTCCCTAGTAGCGGCCTACAATGAG.

Regarding this clone: From the germline J gene comes the end of the CDR3, since the read stops 3 residues before it. This rearrangement joins TRBV30 to TRBJ2-4, with TRBD1 matching 9 bases. The CDR3 is made up of 11 amino acids. Germline CDR1 GTSNPN, CDR2 SVGIG (reference sequence). CDR3 region: CAWGEGQGQYF. The sequenced CDR3 bases are TGTGCCTGGGGGGAGGGACAGGGT.

With respect to this clone: Coverage ceases 3 residues before the CDR3 finishes, and the germline J gene fills in the end. The rearrangement links TRBV30 to TRBJ2-1, with 7 positions matching TRBD2. The CDR3 consists of 14 residues. CDR1 is GTSNPN, CDR2 SVGIG, per germline (reference sequence). J lost 4 bases, V lost 3 bases, and 6 bases had no gene match. Partial CDR3 DNA: TGTGCCTGGAGGGGGGGGAACAGATACAATGAG. It yields the protein CAWRGGNRYNE. The full CDR3 is CAWRGGNRYNEQFF.

Remarks on this clone: One end of the junction fails to match germline, which may point to a read error. The read comes to an end 3 residues before the CDR3 does, leaving the germline J gene to fill in the end. The chain links TRBV7-9 to TRBJ1-1; D possibly corresponds to TRBD1 (5 bases). The CDR3 is made up of 14 amino acids. The germline gives CDR1 SEHNR, CDR2 FQNEAQ (reference sequence). The CDR3 sequence is CASSPGGGNAEAFF. The sequenced CDR3 bases are TGTGCCAGCAGCCCCGGCGGGGGGAACGCTGAA. The variable domain in full, with the rest retrieved from reference TRBV7-9 and TRBJ1-1, is DTGVSQNPRHKITKRGQNVTFRCDPISEHNRLYWYRQTLGQGPEFLTYFQNEAQLEKSRLLSDRFSAERPKGSFSTLEIQRTEQGDSAMYLCASSPGGGNAEAFFGQGTRLTVV.

As to this clone: The read comes to an end 3 residues before the CDR3 does, leaving the germline J gene to fill in the end. The chain joins TRBV6-1 to TRBJ1-6, with D unresolved. Germline CDR1 reads MNHNS; CDR2 reads SASEGT. The CDR3 is 15 residues long. The ends were cut back, 3 bases at V and 4 bases at J, with 10 bases in the middle. CDR3 sequence: CASSDRAVYNSPLHF. CDR3 DNA (partial): TGTGCCAGCAGTGATAGGGCAGTTTATAATTCACCC.

CDR3 DNA, as far as it was read: TGCGCCAGCAGCCAGGGGAGTGGCCCCTACGAG. Protein sequence: CASSQGSGPYE. The full CDR3 protein reads CASSQGSGPYEQYF. The chain carries TRBV5-1 and TRBJ2-7; D is possibly TRBD1 (6 bases). The read is 3 residues too short to cover the CDR3 end, so that end is filled in from the germline J gene. This CDR3 region has 14 residues. V was pared by 4 bases and J by 2 bases, with 13 bases between. Germline V gene lookup returns CDR1 SGHRS and CDR2 YFSETQ.

On this clone: Read coverage stops 3 residues before the CDR3 terminus; the germline J gene supplies the remainder. The rearrangement uses TRBV6-1 and TRBJ1-3, with TRBD1 matching over 8 bases. CDR3 size: 16 residues. Germline lookup yields CDR1 MNHNS and CDR2 SASEGT. V trimming: 2 bases; J trimming: 4 bases; junction bases outside the gene matches: 7. The CDR3 loop reads CASSERTGLAGNTIYF. Partial CDR3 DNA: TGTGCCAGCAGTGAAAGGACAGGGTTGGCCGGAAACACC.

With regard to this clone: The read ends 3 residues early relative to the CDR3; the germline J gene fills the gap. The genes are TRBV7-9 and TRBJ1-4; D not certain. V dropped 6 bases and J dropped 0 bases, with 11 bases sitting between them. The CDR3 has 15 residues. CDR1 is SEHNR and CDR2 is FQNEAQ in the germline V gene (reference sequence). CDR3 region: CASSPRGATNEKLFF. The CDR3 DNA, read in part, is TGTGCCAGCAGTCCACGGGGAGCAACTAATGAAAAA.

On this clone: The sequence runs out 3 residues before the end of the CDR3; the remainder is reconstructed from the germline J gene. V gene TRBV6-1 combines with J gene TRBJ2-6; D uncertain. Between the trimmed V and J ends, which lost 3 bases and 2 bases, there was a span of 5 bases. There are 14 residues in the CDR3. Per the germline V gene, CDR1 is MNHNS and CDR2 is SASEGT. The CDR3 bases that were read are TGTGCCAGCAGTGACGTAGCTGGGGCCAACGTC. Translation: CASSDVAGANV. The whole CDR3 reads CASSDVAGANVLTF.

As to this clone: The read gets to within 3 residues of the CDR3 end, and the germline J gene fills in the rest. This chain joins TRBV20-1 and TRBJ1-2, with a possible D match to TRBD1 (5 bases). The germline V and J ends were trimmed by 0 bases and 4 bases, with 12 bases remaining between them. Germline V gives CDR1 DFQATT, CDR2 SNEGSKA (reference sequence). The CDR3 extends over 14 amino acids. CDR3 in amino acids: CSARDEEGSYGYTF. Incomplete CDR3 DNA: TGCAGTGCTAGAGATGAGGAGGGGTCCTATGGC.